What follows describes a single TCR beta chain. CDR1 and CDR2 from the germline V gene are KGHSH and LQKENI. CDR3 length equals 19 residues. V trimming: 4 bases; J trimming: 0 bases; junction bases outside the gene matches: 8. The assay was immunoSEQ multiplex PCR, and TCRdb's table has in-frame clones only and misses some. The sample holds roughly 34,000 clones; more than 80% are singletons and the top ten take 13% to 15%. This sample stems from a study of blood T cell repertoires in COVID-19. This receptor was taken from a woman in her 70s with acute or convalescent COVID-19. V usage is TRBV18 and J usage is TRBJ2-2, with 13 nucleotides matching TRBD2. The sample taken for sequencing was peripheral blood. This CDR3 is CASSRSGTSGIANTGELFF. The CDR3 region has the DNA TGTGCCAGCTCACGCTCCGGGACTAGCGGGATCGCGAACACCGGGGAGCTGTTTTTT.